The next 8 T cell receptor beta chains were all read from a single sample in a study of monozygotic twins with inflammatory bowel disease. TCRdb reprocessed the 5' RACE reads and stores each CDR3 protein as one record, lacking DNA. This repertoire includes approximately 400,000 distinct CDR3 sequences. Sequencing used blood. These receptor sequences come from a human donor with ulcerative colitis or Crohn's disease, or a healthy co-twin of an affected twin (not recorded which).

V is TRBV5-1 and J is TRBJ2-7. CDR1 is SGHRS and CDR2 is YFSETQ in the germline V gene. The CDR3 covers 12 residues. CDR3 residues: CASSLHSYEQYF.

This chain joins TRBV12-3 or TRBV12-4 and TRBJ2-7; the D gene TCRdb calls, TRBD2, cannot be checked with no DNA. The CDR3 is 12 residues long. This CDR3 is CASRRSGNEQYF.

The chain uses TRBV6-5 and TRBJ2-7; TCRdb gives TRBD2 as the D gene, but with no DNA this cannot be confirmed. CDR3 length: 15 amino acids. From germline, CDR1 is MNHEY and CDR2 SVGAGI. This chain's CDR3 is CASSSPTLRGYEQYF.

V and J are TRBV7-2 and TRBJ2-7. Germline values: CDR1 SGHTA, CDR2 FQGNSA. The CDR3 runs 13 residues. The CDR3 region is CASSLDFRYEQYF.

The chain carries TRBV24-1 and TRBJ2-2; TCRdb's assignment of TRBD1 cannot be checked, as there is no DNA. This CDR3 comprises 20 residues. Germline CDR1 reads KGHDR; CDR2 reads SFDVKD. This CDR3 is CATSDRPGQPLYPNTGELFF.

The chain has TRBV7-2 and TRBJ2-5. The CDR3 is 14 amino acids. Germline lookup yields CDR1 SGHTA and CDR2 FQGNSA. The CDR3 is CASSLAGPQETQYF.

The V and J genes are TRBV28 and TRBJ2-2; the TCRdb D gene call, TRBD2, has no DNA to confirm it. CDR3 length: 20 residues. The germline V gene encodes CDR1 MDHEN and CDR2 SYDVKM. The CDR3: CASSLSGPTSGVANTGELFF.

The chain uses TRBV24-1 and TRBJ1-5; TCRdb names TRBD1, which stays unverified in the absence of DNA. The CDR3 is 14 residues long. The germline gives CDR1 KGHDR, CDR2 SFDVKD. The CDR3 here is CATQAGGGNQPQHF.